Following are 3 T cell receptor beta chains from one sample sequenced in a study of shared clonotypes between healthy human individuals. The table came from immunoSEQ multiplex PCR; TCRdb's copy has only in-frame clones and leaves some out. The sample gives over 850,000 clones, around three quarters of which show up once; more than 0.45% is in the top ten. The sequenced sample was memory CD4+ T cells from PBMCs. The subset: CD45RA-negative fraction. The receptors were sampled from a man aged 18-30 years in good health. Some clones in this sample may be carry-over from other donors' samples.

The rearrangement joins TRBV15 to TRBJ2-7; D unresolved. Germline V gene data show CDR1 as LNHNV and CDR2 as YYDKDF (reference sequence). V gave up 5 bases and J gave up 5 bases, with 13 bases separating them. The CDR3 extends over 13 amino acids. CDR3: CATSGPAGHEQYF. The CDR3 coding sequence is TGTGCCACCAGCGGACCGGCCGGTCACGAGCAGTACTTC.

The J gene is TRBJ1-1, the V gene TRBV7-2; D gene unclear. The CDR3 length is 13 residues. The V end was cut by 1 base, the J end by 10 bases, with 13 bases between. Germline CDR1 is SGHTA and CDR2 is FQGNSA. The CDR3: CASSLERADGAFF. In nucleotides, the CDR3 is TGTGCCAGCAGCTTAGAACGGGCAGATGGAGCTTTCTTT.

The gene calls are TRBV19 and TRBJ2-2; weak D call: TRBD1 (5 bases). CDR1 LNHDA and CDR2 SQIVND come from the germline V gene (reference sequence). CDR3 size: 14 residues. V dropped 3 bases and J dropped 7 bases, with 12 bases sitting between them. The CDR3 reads CASSMVQGHGELFF. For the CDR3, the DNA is TGTGCCAGTAGTATGGTCCAGGGCCACGGGGAGCTGTTTTTT.